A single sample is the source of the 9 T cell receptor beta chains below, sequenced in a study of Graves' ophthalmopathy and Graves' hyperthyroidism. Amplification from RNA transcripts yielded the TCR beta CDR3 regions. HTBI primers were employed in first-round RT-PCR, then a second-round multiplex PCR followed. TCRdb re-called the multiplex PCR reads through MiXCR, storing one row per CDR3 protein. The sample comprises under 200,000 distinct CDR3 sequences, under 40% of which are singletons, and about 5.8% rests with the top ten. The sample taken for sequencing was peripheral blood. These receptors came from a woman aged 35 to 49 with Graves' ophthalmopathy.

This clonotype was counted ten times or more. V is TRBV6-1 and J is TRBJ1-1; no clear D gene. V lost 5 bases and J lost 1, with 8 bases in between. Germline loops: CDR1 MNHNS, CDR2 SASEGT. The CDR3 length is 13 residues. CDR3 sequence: CASSKTANTEAFF. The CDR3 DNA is TGTGCCAGCAGTAAAACTGCGAACACTGAAGCTTTCTTT.

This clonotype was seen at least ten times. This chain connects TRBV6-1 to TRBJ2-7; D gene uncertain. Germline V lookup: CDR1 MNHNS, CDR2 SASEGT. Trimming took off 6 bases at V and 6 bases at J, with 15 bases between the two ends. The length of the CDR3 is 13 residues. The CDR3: CASRGSNSGEQYF. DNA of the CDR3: TGTGCCAGCAGGGGCAGTAATTCTGGCGAGCAGTACTTC.

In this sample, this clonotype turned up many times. The DNA of the CDR3 is TGTGCCAGCAGATACAGGGGATCAAACTACGAGCAGTACTTC. Encoded protein: CASRYRGSNYEQYF. The chain uses TRBV6-2 or TRBV6-3 and TRBJ2-7; TRBD1 matches 7 bases. The V gene end was trimmed by 6 bases and the J gene end by 3 bases; junction bases not matched to a gene: 8. The CDR3 loop spans 14 amino acids. Germline V lookup: CDR1 MNHEY, CDR2 SVGEGT.

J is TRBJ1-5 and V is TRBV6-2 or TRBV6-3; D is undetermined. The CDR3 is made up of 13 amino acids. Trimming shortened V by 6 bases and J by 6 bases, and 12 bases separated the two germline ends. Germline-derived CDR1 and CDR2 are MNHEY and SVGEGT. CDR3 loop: CASSFTLGQPQHF. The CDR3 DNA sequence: TGTGCCAGCAGCTTTACGTTGGGTCAGCCCCAGCATTTT.

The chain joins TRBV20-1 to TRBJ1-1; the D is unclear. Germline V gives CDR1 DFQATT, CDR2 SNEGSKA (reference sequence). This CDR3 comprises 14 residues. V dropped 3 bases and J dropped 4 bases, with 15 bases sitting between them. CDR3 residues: CSASPQAGGTEAFF. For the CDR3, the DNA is TGCAGTGCTAGCCCCCAGGCCGGCGGCACTGAAGCTTTCTTT.

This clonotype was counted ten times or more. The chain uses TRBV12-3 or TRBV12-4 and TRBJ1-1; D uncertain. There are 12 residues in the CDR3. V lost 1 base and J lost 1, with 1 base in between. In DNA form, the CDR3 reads TGTGCCAGCAGTTTAGGGAACACTGAAGCTTTCTTT. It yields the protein CASSLGNTEAFF.

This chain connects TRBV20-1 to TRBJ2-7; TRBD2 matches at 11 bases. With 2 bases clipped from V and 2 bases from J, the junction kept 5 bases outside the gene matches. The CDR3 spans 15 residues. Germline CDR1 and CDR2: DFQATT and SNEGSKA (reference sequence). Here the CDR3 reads CSARTETSGTYEQYF. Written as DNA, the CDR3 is TGCAGTGCTAGAACCGAGACTAGCGGGACCTACGAGCAGTACTTC.

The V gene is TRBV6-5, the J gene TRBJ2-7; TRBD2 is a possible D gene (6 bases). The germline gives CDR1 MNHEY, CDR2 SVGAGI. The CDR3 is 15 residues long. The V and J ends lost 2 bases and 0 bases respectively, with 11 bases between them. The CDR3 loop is CASSYQEGTSYEQYF. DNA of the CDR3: TGTGCCAGCAGTTACCAGGAGGGGACCTCCTACGAGCAGTACTTC.

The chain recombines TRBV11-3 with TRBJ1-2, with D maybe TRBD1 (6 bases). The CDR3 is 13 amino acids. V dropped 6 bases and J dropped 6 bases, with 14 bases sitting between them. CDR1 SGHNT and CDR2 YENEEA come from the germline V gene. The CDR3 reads CASSEFGGDGYTF. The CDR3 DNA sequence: TGTGCCAGCAGTGAATTTGGGGGCGATGGCTACACCTTC. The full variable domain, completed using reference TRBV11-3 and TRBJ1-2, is EAGVVQSPRYKIIEKKQPVAFWCNPISGHNTLYWYLQNLGQGPELLIRYENEEAVDDSQLPKDRFSAERLKGVDSTLKIQPAELGDSAVYLCASSEFGGDGYTFGSGTRLTVV.